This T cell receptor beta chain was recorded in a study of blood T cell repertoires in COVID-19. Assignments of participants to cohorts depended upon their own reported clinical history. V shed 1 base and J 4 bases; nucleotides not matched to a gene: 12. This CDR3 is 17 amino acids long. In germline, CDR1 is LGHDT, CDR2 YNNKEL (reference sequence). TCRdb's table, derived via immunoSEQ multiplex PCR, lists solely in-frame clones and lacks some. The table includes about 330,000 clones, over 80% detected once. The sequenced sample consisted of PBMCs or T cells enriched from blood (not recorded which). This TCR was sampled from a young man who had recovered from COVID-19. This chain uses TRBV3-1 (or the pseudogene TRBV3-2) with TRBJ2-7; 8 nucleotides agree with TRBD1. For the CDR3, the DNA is TGTGCCAGCAGCCAAGGTTCCAGGGGGCCTAGAGGTTACGAGCAGTACTTC. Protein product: CASSQGSRGPRGYEQYF.